This section outlines one TCR beta chain sequence together with its context. This specimen belongs to a study of long-term antiretroviral therapy in people with HIV. This was the immunoSEQ v3.0 assay at survey level. Some clones are missing from TCRdb's copy, which holds only in-frame ones; the method was immunoSEQ multiplex PCR. The repertoire holds about 30,000 clones, with more than 85% as singletons. The V end lost 6 bases, the J end lost 1 base, and 9 bases lay between the germline ends. Germline V gene data show CDR1 as KGHSH and CDR2 as LQKENI. This CDR3 region has 13 residues. This receptor was identified in a man over 45 with HIV. This material consisted of unsorted PBMCs, taken 2 years after starting antiretroviral therapy. The chain recombines TRBV18 with TRBJ1-1; D gene uncertain. CDR3: CASSTQENTEAFF. CDR3 sequence (DNA): TGTGCCAGCTCCACTCAGGAGAACACTGAAGCTTTCTTT.